The next 15 T cell receptor beta chains were all read from a single sample in a study of technical replicates of blood from a few donors. Here immunoSEQ multiplex PCR was the method, and the copy in TCRdb shows in-frame clones only, minus some. The data contain some 77,000 clones, approximately 86% of them seen just once; the ten biggest clones take up around 5%. The sequenced sample was PBMCs. The receptors were gathered from a human donor in good health. Some clones in this sample may be carry-over from other donors' samples.

This chain connects TRBV6-5 to TRBJ1-2, with 7 bases matching TRBD1. After removal of 0 bases from V and 7 bases from J, the junction contained 5 bases not matched to a gene. The CDR3 extends over 14 amino acids. Germline assignment: CDR1 MNHEY and CDR2 SVGAGI. The CDR3 loop reads CASSYSTGRSGYTF. DNA for the CDR3: TGTGCCAGCAGTTACTCGACAGGGCGGAGTGGCTACACCTTC.

The rearrangement links TRBV28 to TRBJ1-2, with TRBD1 matching 8 bases. CDR1 is MDHEN and CDR2 is SYDVKM in the germline V gene. V was pared by 6 bases and J by 2 bases, with 5 bases of the junction left unmatched. The CDR3 consists of 14 residues. CDR3 amino acids: CASRPRGLNYGYTF. The CDR3, as DNA: TGTGCCAGCAGACCCAGGGGGCTAAACTATGGCTACACCTTC.

This sequence joins TRBV11-3 and TRBJ2-3; 7 positions match TRBD2. This CDR3 has 12 amino acids. V was clipped by 1 base and J by 9 bases; unmatched bases: 1. Per germline, CDR1 SGHNT and CDR2 YENEEA. CDR3 nucleotide sequence: TGTGCCAGCAGCTTAGGGGAGGGGACGCAGTATTTT. Protein: CASSLGEGTQYF.

The CDR3 protein is CASSPNGQGSNQPQHF. CDR3 nucleotides: TGTGCCAGCAGCCCGAACGGACAGGGAAGCAATCAGCCCCAGCATTTT. The chain combines TRBV7-6 with TRBJ1-5, with TRBD1 identical over 8 bases. Trimming removed 5 bases from V and 1 base from J; junction bases left unmatched: 7. The germline V gene encodes CDR1 SGHVS and CDR2 FNYEAQ. The CDR3 spans 16 residues.

This chain's CDR3 is CASSVERTPGNTIYF. The CDR3 DNA sequence: TGTGCCAGCAGCGTAGAGCGAACCCCTGGAAACACCATATATTTT. The chain carries TRBV9 and TRBJ1-3; D gene ambiguous. CDR3 size: 15 residues. The germline V and J ends were trimmed by 0 bases and 2 bases, with 9 bases remaining between them. Germline-derived CDR1 and CDR2 are SGDLS and YYNGEE.

V and J are TRBV6-1 and TRBJ2-7; tentative D call: TRBD2 (6 bases). The CDR3 loop spans 13 amino acids. The ends were cut back, 8 bases at V and 5 bases at J, with 16 bases in the middle. CDR1 is MNHNS and CDR2 is SASEGT in the germline V gene. CDR3 in DNA: TGTGCCAGCCGGTATTCGGGGGACCACGAGCAGTACTTC. Its translation is CASRYSGDHEQYF.

The chain has TRBV7-9 and TRBJ2-5, with D maybe TRBD2 (5 bases). V was cut by 5 bases and J by 5 bases, with 18 bases left in between. The CDR3 has 15 residues. CDR1 and CDR2 from the germline V gene are SEHNR and FQNEAQ (reference sequence). CDR3 region: CASSPGGKGRETQYF. The CDR3 nucleotides are TGTGCCAGCAGCCCAGGAGGAAAGGGCCGGGAGACCCAGTACTTC.

This chain links TRBV5-6 with TRBJ1-2, with D maybe TRBD1 (6 bases). CDR1 and CDR2 (germline): SGHDT, YYEEEE. V gave up 4 bases and J gave up 5 bases, with 18 bases separating them. This CDR3 spans 15 amino acids. The CDR3 region is CASSHLRGAVYGYTF. The CDR3 DNA reads TGTGCCAGCAGCCACCTCCGGGGGGCGGTGTATGGCTACACCTTC.

The chain employs TRBV7-8 and TRBJ1-2; TRBD1 aligns across 7 bases. The CDR3 consists of 17 residues. With 5 bases clipped from V and 2 bases from J, the junction kept 14 bases outside the gene matches. Germline CDR1 and CDR2: SGHVS and FQNEAQ. CDR3: CASSTYFPGQLNYGYTF. As DNA, the CDR3 is TGTGCCAGCAGCACCTACTTTCCGGGACAGCTGAACTATGGCTACACCTTC.

In its sample, this clone was seen once. J is TRBJ2-1 and V is TRBV7-9; 13 bases fit TRBD2. With V trimmed by 0 bases and J by 8 bases, 7 bases remained unmatched. This CDR3 is built from 17 residues. CDR1 is SEHNR and CDR2 is FQNEAQ in the germline V gene (reference sequence). CDR3 amino acids: CASSLAETSGGLHEQFF. CDR3 nucleotide sequence: TGTGCCAGCAGCTTAGCCGAGACTAGCGGGGGGCTGCATGAGCAGTTCTTC.

This chain joins TRBV6-5 and TRBJ2-3; TRBD2 matches at 9 bases. The CDR3 extends over 15 amino acids. Germline CDR1 is MNHEY and CDR2 is SVGAGI. With V trimmed by 3 bases and J by 6 bases, 7 bases remained unmatched. CDR3 loop: CASSYQRGATDTQYF. CDR3 nucleotides: TGTGCCAGCAGTTATCAGCGGGGGGCCACCGATACGCAGTATTTT.

This rearrangement joins TRBV7-9 to TRBJ1-1, with D unresolved. The V end lost 1 base, the J end lost 2 bases, and 11 bases lay between the germline ends. The germline V gene has CDR1 SEHNR and CDR2 FQNEAQ (reference sequence). The CDR3 has 15 amino acids. The CDR3 DNA sequence: TGTGCCAGCAGCTTAGTCGTCACTAGAAACACTGAAGCTTTCTTT. It translates to CASSLVVTRNTEAFF.

This chain joins TRBV7-2 and TRBJ2-6, with D unclear. CDR1 and CDR2 from the germline V gene are SGHTA and FQGNSA. The germline V and J ends were trimmed by 1 base and 1 base, with 11 bases remaining between them. This CDR3 is 17 amino acids long. CDR3 amino acids: CASSLVGHRSGANVLTF. Written as DNA, the CDR3 is TGTGCCAGCAGCTTAGTGGGCCATAGATCTGGGGCCAACGTCCTGACTTTC.

This chain links TRBV5-1 with TRBJ1-1; tentative D call: TRBD1 (5 bases). V was cut by 4 bases and J by 4 bases, with 14 bases left in between. The germline V gene encodes CDR1 SGHRS and CDR2 YFSETQ. The CDR3 covers 14 residues. In DNA, the CDR3 is TGCGCCAGCAGCCACTGGGGGGGGTTCACTGAAGCTTTCTTT. Protein sequence: CASSHWGGFTEAFF.

This clone was seen once. The J gene is TRBJ1-5, the V gene TRBV27; 7 positions match TRBD1. The CDR3 contains 13 residues. Per the germline V gene, CDR1 is MNHEY and CDR2 is SMNVEV (reference sequence). Losses at the gene ends were 5 bases for V and 4 bases for J; bases not matched to a gene: 2. CDR3 sequence (DNA): TGTGCCAGCAGTATGACAGGGAATCAGCCCCAGCATTTT. Amino acids: CASSMTGNQPQHF.